This is a list of T cell receptor beta chains from one sample in a study of T cell repertoires in cytomegalovirus infection. TCRdb analysed the reads with MiXCR anew, one entry per CDR3 protein. Altogether under 250,000 distinct CDR3 sequences are present, roughly an eighth being singletons, with the ten largest covering 1.5% to 2%. The sequenced sample was PBMCs. The receptors originated from a human donor in good health (CMV status not recorded). Some clones in this sample may be carry-over from other donors' samples. CDR3s include the opening cysteine and the closing phenylalanine or tryptophan. A D gene is named only where the DNA matches it firmly.

TRBD2,TRBJ2-1,TRBV28,17,CASSFPWGSGRANEQFF
TRBD2,TRBJ2-5,TRBV29-1,15,CSVGLAGGTQETQYF
-,TRBJ2-7,TRBV7-2,14,CASTQNTHTYEQYF
-,TRBJ1-1,TRBV11-1,13,CASSLSQSHEAFF
-,TRBJ1-1,TRBV5-1,14,CASSQATVNTEAFF
-,TRBJ2-1,TRBV28,16,CASSPPGGSSYNEQFF
-,TRBJ1-1,TRBV5-1,14,CASSPDSPNTEAFF
-,TRBJ1-4,TRBV5-5,15,CASSAIIATNEKLFF
-,TRBJ2-7,TRBV7-2,13,CASVERLGYEQYF
TRBD1,TRBJ2-1,TRBV19,15,CASSTWDRGSNEQFF
TRBD2,TRBJ2-2,TRBV7-3,16,CASSLTMGLAGGELFF
TRBD2,TRBJ2-3,TRBV7-2,17,CASSLNPATSGTDTQYF
-,TRBJ2-2,TRBV19,15,CASSMGPSATGELFF
-,TRBJ2-3,TRBV10-2,13,CASGRTSTDTQYF